This is a list of T cell receptor beta chains from one sample in a study of OX40 agonist ivuxolimab in advanced cancers. Here immunoSEQ multiplex PCR was the method, and the copy in TCRdb shows in-frame clones only, minus some. The data contain tens of thousands of clones, around 93% of them singletons. This specimen consisted of CD4+ or CD8+ T cells sorted from blood, obtained in a trial of the OX40 agonist ivuxolimab. The receptors derive from an adult with an advanced solid tumor such as melanoma, head and neck, liver or kidney cancer. Both conserved end residues are part of each CDR3. The order of the fields is J gene, V gene, D gene, CDR3 DNA, CDR3 protein. The D gene is left open where the match is weak.

j_gene: TRBJ2-3
v_gene: TRBV7-9
d_gene: TRBD2
CDR3nt: TGTGCCAGCAGCATGACTAGCGGGAGAAAAGCAGATACGCAGTATTTT
CDR3aa: CASSMTSGRKADTQYF

j_gene: TRBJ1-5
v_gene: TRBV6-5
d_gene: -
CDR3nt: TGTGCCAGCAGTTACTCGTCAAGGGATCAGCCCCAGCATTTT
CDR3aa: CASSYSSRDQPQHF

j_gene: TRBJ1-1
v_gene: TRBV5-4
d_gene: TRBD1
CDR3nt: TGTGCCAGCAGCTTGACAGGGGCGGTGACTGAAGCTTTCTTT
CDR3aa: CASSLTGAVTEAFF

j_gene: TRBJ2-1
v_gene: TRBV5-1
d_gene: TRBD2
CDR3nt: TGCGCCAGCAGCTCGGGGGGAGGGTACAATGAGCAGTTCTTC
CDR3aa: CASSSGGGYNEQFF

j_gene: TRBJ2-7
v_gene: TRBV10-3
d_gene: -
CDR3nt: TGTGCCATCAGTCCTAGTCAGGACGAGCAGTACTTC
CDR3aa: CAISPSQDEQYF

j_gene: TRBJ2-7
v_gene: TRBV6-6
d_gene: -
CDR3nt: TGTGCCAGCAGTCGACTCCCACCCTACGAGCAGTACTTC
CDR3aa: CASSRLPPYEQYF

j_gene: TRBJ1-6
v_gene: TRBV30
d_gene: -
CDR3nt: TGTGCCTGGAGACACACCGGGCCACAAACGGGCTCCTATAATTCACCCCTCCACTTT
CDR3aa: CAWRHTGPQTGSYNSPLHF

j_gene: TRBJ2-6
v_gene: TRBV27
d_gene: -
CDR3nt: TGTGCCAGCAGATTCTCTTCTAGCTCTGGGGCCAACGTCCTGACTTTC
CDR3aa: CASRFSSSSGANVLTF

j_gene: TRBJ2-1
v_gene: TRBV28
d_gene: TRBD1
CDR3nt: TGTGCCAGCAGTTTACTCGACAGGGATAATGAGCAGTTCTTC
CDR3aa: CASSLLDRDNEQFF

j_gene: TRBJ2-2
v_gene: TRBV9
d_gene: -
CDR3nt: TGTGCCAGCAGCGTAGGGGCGGTCCCGAGCACCGGGGAGCTGTTTTTT
CDR3aa: CASSVGAVPSTGELFF

j_gene: TRBJ2-1
v_gene: TRBV2
d_gene: TRBD2
CDR3nt: TGTGCCAGCAGTCGATTAGCGGGAGGCTCCTACAATGAGCAGTTCTTC
CDR3aa: CASSRLAGGSYNEQFF

j_gene: TRBJ2-5
v_gene: TRBV4-1
d_gene: -
CDR3nt: TGCGCCAGCAGCCAAGTAGGAGGTCTGGAGACCCAGTACTTC
CDR3aa: CASSQVGGLETQYF

j_gene: TRBJ2-2
v_gene: TRBV10-3
d_gene: -
CDR3nt: TGTGCCATCAGTGGCCGCGATTTGAACACCGGGGAGCTGTTTTTT
CDR3aa: CAISGRDLNTGELFF